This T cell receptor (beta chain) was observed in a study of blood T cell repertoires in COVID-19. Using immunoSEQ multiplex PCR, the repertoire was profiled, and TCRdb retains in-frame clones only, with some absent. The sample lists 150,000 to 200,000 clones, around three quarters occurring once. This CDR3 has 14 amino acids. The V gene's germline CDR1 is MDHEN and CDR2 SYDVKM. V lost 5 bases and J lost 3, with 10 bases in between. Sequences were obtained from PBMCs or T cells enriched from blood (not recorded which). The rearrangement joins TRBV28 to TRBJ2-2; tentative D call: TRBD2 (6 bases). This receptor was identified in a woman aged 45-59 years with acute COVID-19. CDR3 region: CASSRGMDTGELFF. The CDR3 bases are TGTGCCAGCAGTCGGGGGATGGACACCGGGGAGCTGTTTTTT.